This T cell receptor beta chain was found in a study of shared clonotypes between healthy human individuals. The CDR3 has 11 amino acids. Germline V gene sequence: CDR1 ENHRY, CDR2 SYGVKD. Losses at the gene ends were 8 bases for V and 4 bases for J; bases not matched to a gene: 1. Turning to this clone: The identical CDR3 is also encoded by other nucleotide sequences in the sample.

Sequenced by immunoSEQ multiplex PCR; TCRdb stores in-frame clones only, minus some. Of millions of clones in the sample, more than 80% were seen once. Sequencing used naive CD4+ T cells sorted from blood. The sample's subset: CD45RA+ positively selected. The chain carries TRBV10-3 and TRBJ2-5; 7 nucleotides agree with TRBD1. The receptor was derived from a man in his late teens or twenties in good health. The chain's CDR3 is CAISGGETQYF. CDR3 bases: TGTGCCATCTCAGGGGGAGAGACCCAGTACTTC.